This record concerns one T cell receptor beta chain sequence. What it recognizes is unknown. With V trimmed by 3 bases and J by 4 bases, 7 bases remained unmatched. CDR1 and CDR2 (germline): SGHTA, FQGNSA. The CDR3 totals 17 residues. This sample is drawn from a study of blood T cells in healthy people across ages. Study-wide background: Per two T cells, about one barcoded beta molecule was captured through template switching.

Findings and limits, study-wide: Per million T cells, TCR beta diversity dropped roughly linearly as age increased.

Next came a second PCR, run for 7 to 11 cycles, which used a sample-barcoded 5' primer along with a J-beta primer mix. TCRdb re-called the 5' RACE reads through MiXCR, storing one row per CDR3 protein. The sample includes around 520,000 distinct CDR3 sequences, about 29% of them seen just once. The sample was also linked to a second study, of T cells of mothers and their children. That investigation notes: Every microgram of extracted RNA entered cDNA synthesis, about 1.5 ug per 15 ul. Thymic selection, a shaping force on TCR recombination output, acts similarly in related and unrelated pairs.

This receptor was obtained from a boy aged 2-15 years in good health. The chain is built from TRBV7-2 and TRBJ2-1; 12 nucleotides agree with TRBD2. Material for sequencing was blood. DNA of the CDR3: TGTGCCAGCAGCTTTCTCCTTGGACTAGCGGGATACAATGAGCAGTTCTTC. The encoded protein is CASSFLLGLAGYNEQFF.